This TCR beta chain was recovered during a study of T cells in Graves' hyperthyroidism and ophthalmopathy. General study findings and limits: Using 13 V-J features, a model discriminated ophthalmopathy from stable hyperthyroidism. The model forecast ophthalmopathy, anticipating it by a median approximately 6.1 months before onset.

The TCR beta CDR3 regions underwent amplification using RNA transcripts as the source. An initial round of RT-PCR targeting the TCR CDR3 relied on the HTBI primer set. TCRdb reanalysed the multiplex PCR reads using MiXCR and keeps one entry per CDR3 protein. The table lists under 250,000 distinct CDR3 sequences, approximately 23% of them singletons, with 30% to 40% in the top ten. Individuals with ophthalmopathy presented a Clinical Activity Score of at least 3, a NOSPECS grade of at least 4 and a duration under 3 months. Patients having uncontrolled infection, another autoimmune disease, pregnancy or lactation were not included. The CDR3 runs 14 residues. Germline values: CDR1 MDHEN, CDR2 SYDVKM. This clonotype was recorded at least ten times. Its antigen is as yet unknown. A read error may be the cause here, since a much bigger clone is one base away.

This TCR was sampled from a woman between 35 and 50 years old with Graves' ophthalmopathy. What was sequenced was blood. The rearrangement joins TRBV28 to TRBJ2-2; TRBD1 matches at 7 bases. The CDR3 loop is CASRGTANTGKLFF. Here the CDR3 DNA reads TGTGCCAGCAGGGGGACAGCGAACACCGGGAAGCTGTTTTTT. The whole variable domain, remainder taken from reference TRBV28 and TRBJ2-2, is DVKVTQSSRYLVKRTGEKVFLECVQDMDHENMFWYRQDPGLGLRLIYFSYDVKMKEKGDIPEGYSVSREKKERFSLILESASTNQTSMYLCASRGTANTGKLFFGEGSRLTVL.